This T cell receptor (beta chain) was observed in a study of graft-versus-host responses after intestinal transplantation. Study at large: For 3 to 4 years after anti-thymocyte globulin induction, all recipients took tacrolimus and steroids.

This CDR3 contains 15 residues. From germline, CDR1 is SGHNT and CDR2 YYREEE (reference sequence). With V trimmed by 2 bases and J by 8 bases, 11 bases remained unmatched. Repertoires were generated with immunoSEQ multiplex PCR, while TCRdb's copy carries only in-frame clones and drops some. In the table there are 20,000 to 25,000 clones, 55% to 70% of which are singletons. Post-reaction sorting isolated proliferating CFSE-low CD3+CD4+ and CD3+CD8+ responders. Sample: alloreactive CD4+ T cells from a mixed lymphocyte reaction culture, taken before intestinal transplant. Subset: CFSE-low proliferating T cells sorted from roughly 6-day pre-transplant mixed lymphocyte reaction (GvH or HvG direction). The V call is TRBV5-4, the J call TRBJ1-2, with 8 bases lining up with TRBD1. The receptor comes from a human patient who received an intestinal transplant. The CDR3 DNA is TGTGCCAGCAGCTTCGCCGACAGGGGCCCTGGAGGCTACACCTTC. Translating it yields CASSFADRGPGGYTF.